This TCR beta chain was identified in a study of tumor-infiltrating lymphocytes in primary liver carcinoma. The source material, roughly 18-33 mg of unsorted bulk tissue, was used to co-extract RNA and DNA. Reverse transcription of roughly 470 ng total RNA with a constant-region primer produced TCR beta cDNA. A slightly modified ARM-PCR protocol with three nested multiplex PCR rounds produced these TCR beta libraries. For 10 cycles apiece, the opening two PCR rounds ran with TRBV1-TRBV30 forward primers and a C-beta reverse primer. TCRdb reprocessed the multiplex PCR reads with MiXCR, giving one entry per CDR3 protein. Of tens of thousands of distinct CDR3 sequences in the sample, about 71% were seen once. Germline CDR1 is MNHEY and CDR2 is SVGAGI. This CDR3 region has 14 residues. J gave up 5 bases and V 5 bases, and 8 bases lay outside the gene matches.

The chain has TRBV6-5 and TRBJ2-7, with 8 bases that match TRBD2. The material sequenced was liver tumor tissue from sampling region 4. Regarding subset: tumor region T4, right-lateral pole. The sequence was obtained from a man in his forties or fifties with primary liver carcinoma and hepatitis B virus infection. The CDR3 sequence is CASSLSGSLDEQYF. The CDR3, as DNA: TGTGCCAGCAGTCTGAGCGGGAGCTTGGACGAGCAGTACTTC.